This T cell receptor beta chain was captured by sequencing in a study of breast tumors, draining lymph nodes, adjacent tissues (dated by TCRdb to 2016 to 2017). Background for the entire study: In breast cancer patients, the study compared the TCR beta repertoires of tumor, adjacent nontumor tissue and axillary lymph nodes. In human breast cancer, the study set out to evaluate how tumor, surrounding tissue and draining lymph node repertoires relate to one another and whether T cells may move between these sites.

Lymph node samples came from the axillary draining lymph nodes of breast cancer patients. Results and caveats for the whole study, not just this receptor: The study presented the conclusion that tumor T cells originate in lymph nodes as consistent with a hypothesis, not as something directly demonstrated. The data were judged consistent with most tumor T cells deriving from the lymph node and then expanding within tumor tissue. Tumor T-cell repertoires showed less diversity than lymph node repertoires and more diversity than nontumor tissue repertoires, and tumor T-cell repertoires showed preferential V and J gene usage. The similarity between tumor and nontumor tissue repertoires was significantly greater in luminal-like breast cancer than in basal-like breast cancer.

The CDR3 has 13 amino acids, counting the end cysteine and phenylalanine. This entry keeps only the CDR3 DNA: 39 bases, framed from base 1. V is pared back by 11 bases and J by 1 base, with 14 bases lying between the germline termini. Notes on this clonotype: Its target antigen remains unknown. Nothing much larger sits one base from this clone, and base qualities are not available.

The reads were generated on an Illumina HiSeq 2000. TCR beta chain libraries were generated through multiplex PCR amplification. The amplified TCR beta chain products were analyzed by high-throughput sequencing. TCRdb's own reprocessing of the public reads used fastp at Q25 and MiXCR and kept productive beta chains. Here each entry gathers all rows of one CDR3 protein and keeps the most common genes and DNA. The sample includes some 250,000 distinct CDR3 sequences, with under 40% observed a single time. The ten largest clonotypes hold about 3.9% of the sample. The receptor chain draws on TRBV12-3 or TRBV12-4 and TRBJ2-5, with the D segment identity uncertain. The TCR was taken from a female donor with breast cancer. Some clones in this sample may be carry-over from other donors' samples. Material: axillary lymph node tissue. This receptor carries the CDR3 CAGTPTGQETQYF. The nucleotides read TGTGCCGGCACCCCCACTGGCCAAGAGACCCAGTACTTC.